This T cell receptor beta chain was found in a study of a mutant IDH1 vaccine in newly diagnosed glioma. Study details: Patients came in for eight vaccinations, in weeks 1, 3, 5, 7, 11, 15, 19 and 23. The earlier regimen, radiotherapy, temozolomide, or both, was most often both. Study results and caveats: Detectable vaccine-induced immune responses arose in about 92% of patients. Changes to the top peripheral T cell clonotypes appeared unrelated to pseudoprogression.

As for time point: week 5, during vaccination. All doses held 300 ug of mutant IDH1 20-mer peptide, with topical imiquimod. The method was immunoSEQ multiplex PCR; TCRdb's version includes in-frame clones alone and lacks a portion of them. This table holds some 51,000 clones, around 80% found once. The germline V gene encodes CDR1 LNHDA and CDR2 SQIVND (reference sequence). The CDR3 is 15 residues long. V lost 4 bases to trimming and J lost 5 bases, with 17 bases between them. Worth noting for this clone: What it binds is not known.

V usage is TRBV19 and J usage is TRBJ1-1, with a possible D match to TRBD1 (6 bases). The sample in question was PBMCs, obtained from a glioma patient whose treatment included an IDH1 peptide vaccine. This receptor was taken from a man aged 45-60 years with glioma. CDR3 in DNA: TGTGCCAGTAGTACTCCCCCGGGGGCAGGGACTGAAGCTTTCTTT. Its protein product is CASSTPPGAGTEAFF.